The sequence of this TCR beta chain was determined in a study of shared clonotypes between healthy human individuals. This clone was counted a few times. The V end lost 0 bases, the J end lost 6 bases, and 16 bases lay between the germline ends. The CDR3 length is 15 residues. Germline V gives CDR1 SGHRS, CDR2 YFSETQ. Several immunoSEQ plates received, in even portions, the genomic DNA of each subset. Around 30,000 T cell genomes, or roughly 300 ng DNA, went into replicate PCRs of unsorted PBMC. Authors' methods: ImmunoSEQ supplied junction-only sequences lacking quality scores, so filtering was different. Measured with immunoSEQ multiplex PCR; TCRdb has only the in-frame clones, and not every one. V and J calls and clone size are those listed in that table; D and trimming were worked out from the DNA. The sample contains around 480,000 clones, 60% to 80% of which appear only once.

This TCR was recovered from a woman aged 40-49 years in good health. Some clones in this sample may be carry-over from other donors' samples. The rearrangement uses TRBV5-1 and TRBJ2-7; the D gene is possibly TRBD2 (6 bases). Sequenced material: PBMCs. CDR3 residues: CASSLDGGSTGEQYF. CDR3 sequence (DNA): TGCGCCAGCAGCTTGGATGGGGGGTCAACCGGCGAGCAGTACTTC.